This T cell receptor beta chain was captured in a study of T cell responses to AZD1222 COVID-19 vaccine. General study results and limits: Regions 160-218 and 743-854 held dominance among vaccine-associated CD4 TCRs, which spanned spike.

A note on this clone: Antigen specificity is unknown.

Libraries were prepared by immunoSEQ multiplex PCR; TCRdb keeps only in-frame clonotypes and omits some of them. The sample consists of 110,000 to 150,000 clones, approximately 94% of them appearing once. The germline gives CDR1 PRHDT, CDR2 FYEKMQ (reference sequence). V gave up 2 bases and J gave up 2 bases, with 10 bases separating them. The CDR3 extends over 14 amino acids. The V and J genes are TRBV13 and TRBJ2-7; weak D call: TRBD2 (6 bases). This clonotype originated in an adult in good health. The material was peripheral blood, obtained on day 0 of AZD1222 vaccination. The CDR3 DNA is TGTGCCAGCAGCTTACGCGGGGTCCCCTACGAGCAGTACTTC. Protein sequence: CASSLRGVPYEQYF.